The rows below give T cell receptor beta chains drawn from one sample of a study of blood T cell repertoires in COVID-19. Some clones are missing from TCRdb's copy, which holds only in-frame ones; the method was immunoSEQ multiplex PCR. The data hold around 460,000 clones, with 80% to 90% observed a single time. Sequenced sample: peripheral blood. The source is a young man with COVID-19, enrolled during active disease. Each CDR3 is given with its conserved first and last residue. D genes are given only for firm matches. Clone size is given for some rows only: seen once, a few or many times, or a class if the clone is expanded.

clone size	D gene	J gene	V gene	CDR3 DNA	CDR3 protein
once	TRBD1	TRBJ1-3	TRBV2	TGTGCCAGCACCATCCAGGGCGGACAGGCGATCTCTGGAAACACCATATATTTT	CASTIQGGQAISGNTIYF
-	TRBD2	TRBJ2-1	TRBV6-4	TGTGCCAGCAGTGACGGTTGGGGGGGTTACAATGAGCAGTTCTTC	CASSDGWGGYNEQFF
few	-	TRBJ1-6	TRBV6-1	TGTGCCAGCAGTGCTCGGGGTTGGGGACACAGCTCCTATAATTCACCCCTCCACTTT	CASSARGWGHSSYNSPLHF
once	-	TRBJ2-4	TRBV3-1/TRBV3-2	TGTGCCGCCGGTGGGGGGGCCAAAAACATTCAGTACTTC	CAAGGGAKNIQYF
-	-	TRBJ2-3	TRBV4-1	TGCGCCAGCAGCCATTCCGGGGGGCTGACAGATACGCAGTATTTT	CASSHSGGLTDTQYF
-	TRBD1	TRBJ2-1	TRBV11-3	TGTGCCAGCAGCCCTGGACAGGGCGATGAGCAGTTCTTC	CASSPGQGDEQFF
-	-	TRBJ1-2	TRBV5-6	TGTGCCAGCAGCTTGGGTAGGAGGGGCTATGGCTACACCTTC	CASSLGRRGYGYTF
-	TRBD1	TRBJ1-1	TRBV3-1/TRBV3-2	TGTGCCAGCAGCCAATGGGGGCAGGGGGCGAACACTGAAGCTTTCTTT	CASSQWGQGANTEAFF
-	-	TRBJ1-5	TRBV18	TGTGCCAGCTCACCGGACAACAATCAGCCCCAGCATTTT	CASSPDNNQPQHF
-	-	TRBJ2-3	TRBV29-1	TGCAGCGTAGTGACAGGCACAGATACGCAGTATTTT	CSVVTGTDTQYF
-	-	TRBJ1-1	TRBV6-1	TGTGCCAGCAGTTTGAACGGGGGGAACACTGAAGCTTTCTTT	CASSLNGGNTEAFF
-	-	TRBJ2-3	TRBV2	TGTGCCAGCAGTGGGACCAGGGGCACAGATACGCAGTATTTT	CASSGTRGTDTQYF
-	-	TRBJ1-2	TRBV6-5	TGTGCCAGCAGTTCCCCCTCGGGGGGCTACACCTTC	CASSSPSGGYTF
-	-	TRBJ2-5	TRBV2	TGTGCCAGCAAAGGCAGGGCCGCAGAGACCCAGTACTTC	CASKGRAAETQYF
-	-	TRBJ1-1	TRBV5-4	TGTGCCAGCAGCTTTGTTGTGGGGGCAGGCTGGAACACTGAAGCTTTCTTT	CASSFVVGAGWNTEAFF
-	TRBD2	TRBJ2-2	TRBV2	TGTGCCAGCAGATTAGCGGGGGGGCCGGCCGGGGAGCTGTTTTTT	CASRLAGGPAGELFF
-	TRBD2	TRBJ2-3	TRBV29-1	TGCAGCGTCCAAAGCCCTCTCCGGGAGGGCTATTCCCCTCGAGGCACAGATACGCAGTATTTT	CSVQSPLREGYSPRGTDTQYF
few	TRBD1	TRBJ1-1	TRBV6-1	TGTGCCAGCAGTGCCCGGTGGCAGGGGGCGAACACTGAAGCTTTCTTT	CASSARWQGANTEAFF
-	-	TRBJ1-5	TRBV4-2	TGTGCCAGCAGCCCCTCTGGGGGGTATCAGCCCCAGCATTTT	CASSPSGGYQPQHF
-	TRBD1	TRBJ1-1	TRBV2	TGTGCCAGCAGAACGACAGGGGCTGAAGCTTTCTTT	CASRTTGAEAFF
-	-	TRBJ1-1	TRBV25-1	TGTGCCAGCAGTGAATTTCAGGGCTCAGAAGCTTTCTTT	CASSEFQGSEAFF
-	-	TRBJ1-1	TRBV5-4	TGTGCCAGCAGCTCCCCGGGAGGGACTGAAGCTTTCTTT	CASSSPGGTEAFF
once	TRBD2	TRBJ2-1	TRBV19	TGTGCCAGTAGTATAACCGGGGGGGCCTACAATGAGCAGTTCTTC	CASSITGGAYNEQFF
-	-	TRBJ2-1	TRBV4-1	TGCGCCAGCAGCCAAGATCGTCAGCGTTCAGTCTACAATGAGCAGTTCTTC	CASSQDRQRSVYNEQFF
-	-	TRBJ2-3	TRBV7-8	TGTGCCAGCAGCCCCAGTCACGGGGTCGAGACAGATACGCAGTATTTT	CASSPSHGVETDTQYF
once	-	TRBJ2-7	TRBV7-8	TGTGCCAGCAGCTCCAGCCGGCATAGCGGACCCTACGAGCAGTACTTC	CASSSSRHSGPYEQYF
-	TRBD1	TRBJ2-7	TRBV7-8	TGTGCCAGCAGCATTGGGACAGGTTACTCCTACGAGCAGTACTTC	CASSIGTGYSYEQYF
-	TRBD2	TRBJ2-1	TRBV29-1	TGCAGCGTTGCAGCTACACCTTGGGGACTAGCGGGAGTCTATGAGCAGTTCTTC	CSVAATPWGLAGVYEQFF
-	-	TRBJ2-1	TRBV21-1	TGTGCCAGCCGGGACAGGACCTACAATGAGCAGTTCTTC	CASRDRTYNEQFF
-	TRBD2	TRBJ2-2	TRBV4-2	TGTGCCAGCAGCCAAATTAGCGGGGTCACCGGGGAGCTGTTTTTT	CASSQISGVTGELFF
-	-	TRBJ1-1	TRBV5-1	TGCGCCAGCAGCTTGGAGGTCCCGGGGTACACTGAAGCTTTCTTT	CASSLEVPGYTEAFF
-	TRBD1	TRBJ1-1	TRBV18	TGTGCCAGCACCGACAGGGCGAACACTGAAGCTTTCTTT	CASTDRANTEAFF
once	-	TRBJ2-2	TRBV5-1	TGCGCCAGCACTTTGGCGGGGAGCAGCCTAACCGGGGAGCTGTTTTTT	CASTLAGSSLTGELFF
-	-	TRBJ2-7	TRBV7-8	TGTGCCAGCAGCCGTACTAGTTACTACGAGCAGTACTTC	CASSRTSYYEQYF
-	-	TRBJ1-4	TRBV7-9	TGTGCCAGCAGCTTAGTACCCGGGGATGGGGAAAAACTGTTTTTT	CASSLVPGDGEKLFF
-	TRBD1	TRBJ2-1	TRBV18	TGTGCCAGCTCCCCCCCTGACAGGGAAAATGAGCAGTTCTTC	CASSPPDRENEQFF
-	-	TRBJ1-6	TRBV6-5	TGTGCCAGCAGTTCCCGACAGGTTAATTCACCCCTCCACTTT	CASSSRQVNSPLHF
-	-	TRBJ2-3	TRBV7-6	TGTGCCAGCAGCTTAGGAGGGCCGGTAGATACGCAGTATTTT	CASSLGGPVDTQYF
-	-	TRBJ1-1	TRBV5-5	TGTGCCAGCAGCTATCTCGGTGTCGGTAACACTGAAGCTTTCTTT	CASSYLGVGNTEAFF
once	-	TRBJ1-2	TRBV3-1/TRBV3-2	TGTGCCAGCAGCCGAGAGCGTAATGGCTACACCTTC	CASSRERNGYTF
-	-	TRBJ1-2	TRBV25-1	TGTGCCAGCAGTTCCCCAGGGGCAGCAAGTTATGGCTACACCTTC	CASSSPGAASYGYTF
-	TRBD1	TRBJ1-1	TRBV4-1	TGCGCCAGCAGCCAAGTGCATCCCGGGACAGAGGAAGCTTTCTTT	CASSQVHPGTEEAFF
-	TRBD1	TRBJ1-1	TRBV18	TGTGCCAGCTCACCAGATGGGACAGTGAACACTGAAGCTTTCTTT	CASSPDGTVNTEAFF
-	TRBD2	TRBJ2-1	TRBV9	TGTGCCAGCAGCGTAGGTGGGGGGCAGGGACTAGCGTTCAATGAGCAGTTCTTC	CASSVGGGQGLAFNEQFF
-	TRBD2	TRBJ2-7	TRBV14	TGTGCCAGCAGCCAGGTAGCGGGAGATCACGAGCAGTACTTC	CASSQVAGDHEQYF
-	-	TRBJ2-6	TRBV9	TGTGCCAGCAGCGTAAACGGGGGTCGCAGAGGGGCCAACGTCCTGACTTTC	CASSVNGGRRGANVLTF
-	-	TRBJ1-1	TRBV4-1	TGCGCCAGCAGCCCGATAGGACCCGGGGGGATTTCTGAAGCTTTCTTT	CASSPIGPGGISEAFF
-	-	TRBJ2-7	TRBV3-1/TRBV3-2	TGTGCCAGCAGCCAAAAAATCGACAGGTATTACGAGCAGTACTTC	CASSQKIDRYYEQYF
-	-	TRBJ2-3	TRBV12-3/TRBV12-4	TGTGCCAGCAGTTTGGGCCTTTCAGATACGCAGTATTTT	CASSLGLSDTQYF
few	-	TRBJ2-1	TRBV20-1	TGCAGTGCTAGCGGAGACAATGAGCAGTTCTTC	CSASGDNEQFF
-	TRBD2	TRBJ2-5	TRBV7-9	TGTGCCAGCAGCTTATATAGCGGGAGTACCGAGACCCAGTACTTC	CASSLYSGSTETQYF
-	TRBD2	TRBJ2-7	TRBV2	TGTGCCAGCAGTGATGGAAGCGGGAGATCCTACGAGCAGTACTTC	CASSDGSGRSYEQYF
-	TRBD2	TRBJ2-7	TRBV5-1	TGCGCCAGCTCGGGGGGGTTTGACGGCCCCTACGAGCAGTACTTC	CASSGGFDGPYEQYF
-	TRBD2	TRBJ2-5	TRBV7-2	TGTGCCAGCAGCACGAATCCGGGACTAGGGGTTGAGACCCAGTACTTC	CASSTNPGLGVETQYF
-	TRBD2	TRBJ2-2	TRBV5-1	TGCGCCAGCAGCTTCGCCGGGACTAGGAACACCGGGGAGCTGTTTTTT	CASSFAGTRNTGELFF